Below are 13 T cell receptor beta chains sequenced from a single sample in a study of shared clonotypes between healthy human individuals. Method: immunoSEQ multiplex PCR; TCRdb's copy keeps in-frame clones and lacks some. Found here are fewer than 850,000 clones, about three quarters of them singletons; the top ten hold approximately 1.8%. The sample was memory CD4+ T cells sorted from blood. Described subset: CD45RA-negative fraction. The source is a woman between 25 and 40 years old in good health.

A note on this clone: Relative to the germline gene, one junction end is altered; a read error may explain this. V gene TRBV11-3 combines with J gene TRBJ2-7; D remains unclear. The CDR3 extends over 12 amino acids. Germline lookup yields CDR1 SGHNT and CDR2 YENEEA. CDR3 nucleotide sequence: TGTGCCAGCAGCGTAGACGGGTACGAGCAGTACTTC. This encodes CASSVDGYEQYF. The variable domain in full, completed from reference TRBV11-3 and TRBJ2-7, reads EAGVVQSPRYKIIEKKQPVAFWCNPISGHNTLYWYLQNLGQGPELLIRYENEEAVDDSQLPKDRFSAERLKGVDSTLKIQPAELGDSAVYLCASSVDGYEQYFGPGTRLTVT.

This clone was seen only once. The rearrangement links TRBV19 to TRBJ1-5; 8 nucleotides align to TRBD1. Trimming took 6 bases from V and 1 from J; bases not matched to a gene: 8. Germline assignment: CDR1 LNHDA and CDR2 SQIVND (reference sequence). The CDR3 contains 16 residues. The CDR3 sequence: CASSTNRGVSNQPQHF. Here the CDR3 DNA reads TGTGCCAGTAGCACAAACAGGGGGGTAAGCAATCAGCCCCAGCATTTT.

This clone was detected many times. The same CDR3 arises from other DNA sequences in this sample as well. This sequence joins TRBV27 and TRBJ1-1, with D perhaps TRBD1 (6 bases). Germline loops: CDR1 MNHEY, CDR2 SMNVEV (reference sequence). The CDR3 is 14 amino acids. V was shortened by 6 bases and J by 2 bases, with 13 bases between the two germline ends. Here the CDR3 DNA reads TGTGCCAGCAGCTCGGGCAGGGGAAACACTGAAGCTTTCTTT. This encodes CASSSGRGNTEAFF.

The chain links TRBV18 to TRBJ1-1, with D unclear. Germline CDR1 is KGHSH and CDR2 is LQKENI. CDR3 length: 14 amino acids. V was clipped by 6 bases and J by 3 bases, with 14 bases between them. CDR3 protein: CASSPSRSDTEAFF. The CDR3 DNA reads TGTGCCAGCTCTCCCAGTAGGAGCGACACTGAAGCTTTCTTT.

The chain combines TRBV2 with TRBJ1-5; 7 bases agree with TRBD1. Per germline, CDR1 SNHLY and CDR2 FYNNEI. The CDR3 consists of 14 residues. The V gene end was trimmed by 7 bases and the J gene end by 0 bases; junction bases not matched to a gene: 3. CDR3 bases: TGTGCCAGCAACCGGGACAGTAGCAATCAGCCCCAGCATTTT. Its translation is CASNRDSSNQPQHF.

The chain is built from TRBV28 and TRBJ2-7; D is unclear. V dropped 6 bases and J dropped 0 bases, with 12 bases sitting between them. This CDR3 region has 14 residues. Germline V lookup: CDR1 MDHEN, CDR2 SYDVKM. The CDR3, as DNA: TGTGCCAGCAGATTACAGTATAGCTCCTACGAGCAGTACTTC. This encodes CASRLQYSSYEQYF.

For this clone: This specimen includes other DNA sequences encoding the same CDR3. V is TRBV18 and J is TRBJ2-5; D possibly corresponds to TRBD1 (5 bases). Per germline, CDR1 KGHSH and CDR2 LQKENI. The CDR3 covers 13 residues. The V gene lost 3 bases and the J gene lost 2 bases, with 7 bases spanning the gap. The CDR3 here is CASSPQGQETQYF. CDR3 DNA sequence: TGTGCCAGCTCACCGCAGGGACAAGAGACCCAGTACTTC.

This chain connects TRBV27 to TRBJ2-7; the D gene is possibly TRBD2 (5 bases). The V end was cut by 6 bases, the J end by 3 bases, with 18 bases between. Germline V gives CDR1 MNHEY, CDR2 SMNVEV (reference sequence). The CDR3 is 15 residues long. The CDR3 protein is CASRRQLTSFYEQYF. The CDR3 DNA reads TGTGCCAGCAGGCGACAACTTACTAGTTTCTACGAGCAGTACTTC.

The chain is built from TRBV7-8 and TRBJ2-5, with 16 nucleotides matching TRBD2. Trimming removed 5 bases from V and 5 bases from J; junction bases left unmatched: 20. The CDR3 has 21 residues. CDR1 is SGHVS and CDR2 is FQNEAQ in the germline V gene. CDR3 in amino acids: CASSGKGLAGGQWFVMETQYF. The CDR3 DNA reads TGTGCCAGCAGCGGTAAGGGACTAGCGGGAGGGCAGTGGTTTGTAATGGAGACCCAGTACTTC.

This chain joins TRBV19 and TRBJ2-1; a possible D gene is TRBD2 (5 bases). The V end was cut by 5 bases, the J end by 0 bases, with 11 bases between. The length of the CDR3 is 15 residues. Germline CDR1 is LNHDA and CDR2 is SQIVND (reference sequence). CDR3 sequence (DNA): TGTGCCAGTAGTGCAGACCGGGACTCCTACAATGAGCAGTTCTTC. As protein: CASSADRDSYNEQFF.

This chain links TRBV19 with TRBJ2-7; 12 nucleotides align to TRBD2. J gave up 5 bases and V 5 bases, and 19 bases lay outside the gene matches. CDR1 and CDR2 (germline): LNHDA, SQIVND (reference sequence). The CDR3 has 19 residues. The CDR3 DNA is TGTGCCAGTAGTGCGACTAGCGGGAGAGTCGGTAGTCTCCCCCACGAGCAGTACTTC. Translation: CASSATSGRVGSLPHEQYF.

The chain has TRBV6-6 and TRBJ2-5; weak D call: TRBD1 (5 bases). TRBJ2-7 explains the end of the DNA better; the J call may be wrong. Germline assignment: CDR1 MNHNY and CDR2 SVGAGI (reference sequence). CDR3 length equals 13 residues. The DNA of the CDR3 is TGTGCCATCATGACAGCGAGCTCCTACGAGCAGTACTTC. Translation: CAIMTASSYEQYF.

V gene TRBV9 combines with J gene TRBJ2-7; D possibly corresponds to TRBD2 (6 bases). The CDR3 totals 17 residues. Per the germline V gene, CDR1 is SGDLS and CDR2 is YYNGEE. V lost 0 bases, J lost 3 bases, and 19 bases lay in between. DNA of the CDR3: TGTGCCAGCAGCGTAGGTCCCGGGGGACCCGCCCTCTACGAGCAGTACTTC. The encoded protein is CASSVGPGGPALYEQYF.